This T cell receptor beta chain appears in the sequencing data of a study of blood T cell repertoires in COVID-19. Overall study context: The United States, Italy and Spain provided the acute and convalescent COVID-19 samples. T cells, B-cell-depleted T cells, or PBMCs supplied cDNA or gDNA.

Methods used by the authors: Scientists estimated how many nucleated cells there were by amplifying reference gene primers. This table comes from immunoSEQ multiplex PCR, and its TCRdb copy is limited to in-frame clones, with some not included. V, J and clone size are taken as reported in that table, and D and trimming were inferred from the DNA itself. The sample carries about 250,000 clones, approximately 90% recorded once. From germline, CDR1 is SQVTM and CDR2 ANQGSEA. V was pared by 8 bases and J by 5 bases, with 18 bases between. This CDR3 comprises 13 residues. The origin of this receptor is a man aged 25 to 40 with acute or convalescent COVID-19. The chain recombines TRBV29-1 with TRBJ2-5; possible D gene TRBD2, 6 bases. The specimen was peripheral blood. As DNA, the CDR3 is TGCAGCTATCGCCCCGGGGGTCCCGAGACCCAGTACTTC. Translated: CSYRPGGPETQYF.